This passage covers 28 T cell receptor beta chains from one sample sequenced in a study of molecular identifiers for immune sequencing clone quantification. In TCRdb, the PCR reads were re-called with MiXCR into one record per CDR3 protein. The data show about 640,000 distinct CDR3 sequences, 15% to 20% seen once. Sequencing was performed on naive CD8+ T cells from blood, with Jurkat cell RNA spiked in. The subset here: FACS-sorted CD8+CD4-CCR7+CD45RA+ naive T cells. Every receptor here comes from a human donor in good health. Some libraries in this study had Jurkat cell RNA spiked in.

The chain combines TRBV13 with TRBJ2-1, with 7 nucleotides matching TRBD2. The CDR3 sequence is 16 residues long. Germline CDR1 PRHDT, CDR2 FYEKMQ (reference sequence). V lost 4 bases, J lost 10 bases, and 16 bases stayed unmatched. CDR3 nucleotides: TGTGCCAGCAGCTCCCCCGGGCGGGGGACCCGAGGGGAGCAGTTCTTC. Translated, it gives CASSSPGRGTRGEQFF.

This clonotype appeared many times. The chain is built from TRBV12-5 and TRBJ2-3, with 7 bases identical to TRBD2. The CDR3 contains 15 residues. CDR1 LGHNT and CDR2 FRNRAP come from the germline V gene. Unmatched junction bases numbered 8, after V lost 6 bases and J lost 2 bases. The CDR3 nucleotides are TGTGCTAGTGGCATCGGGACTACCCTCACAGATACGCAGTATTTT. Its translation is CASGIGTTLTDTQYF.

This clonotype appeared a few times. The V gene is TRBV4-1, the J gene TRBJ2-7; D is ambiguous. The CDR3 length is 14 residues. The germline gives CDR1 MGHRA, CDR2 YSYEKL. Trimming took 3 bases from V and 2 from J, leaving 11 bases between them. The CDR3 bases are TGCGCCAGCAGCCAGCATCCTGCGACCTACGAGCAGTACTTC. Residues: CASSQHPATYEQYF.

This clonotype was counted many times. V gene TRBV6-6 combines with J gene TRBJ2-3; perhaps TRBD1 as D (7 bases). The CDR3 spans 16 residues. V lost 1 base and J lost 0, with 11 bases in between. Germline V lookup: CDR1 MNHNY, CDR2 SVGAGI (reference sequence). CDR3 nucleotides: TGTGCCAGCAGTTACTTACAGGGGACTAGCACAGATACGCAGTATTTT. It translates to CASSYLQGTSTDTQYF.

This clonotype appeared a few times. The J gene is TRBJ2-1, the V gene TRBV12-3 or TRBV12-4, with D possibly TRBD1 on 5 matching bases. V dropped 3 bases and J dropped 3 bases, with 12 bases sitting between them. This CDR3 has 15 amino acids. CDR3 nucleotide sequence: TGTGCCAGCAGTTTCTTGCCTGACAGCTACAATGAGCAGTTCTTC. Protein product: CASSFLPDSYNEQFF.

This clonotype was recorded once. This may be a read error, as it is one base from a much larger clone. V usage is TRBV5-6 and J usage is TRBJ1-1; 7 bases match TRBD1. Germline V lookup: CDR1 SGHDT, CDR2 YYEEEE. The CDR3 runs to 16 residues. CDR3 amino acids: CAGSDVDRAKNTEAFF. DNA of the CDR3: TGTGCCGGCAGCGATGTCGACAGGGCGAAGAACACTGAAGCTTTCTTT.

This rearrangement joins TRBV6-2 or TRBV6-3 to TRBJ2-5; TRBD1 might be the D (5 bases). The V end lost 8 bases, the J end lost 2 bases, and 18 bases lay between the germline ends. CDR1 and CDR2 from the germline V gene are MNHEY and SVGEGT. The CDR3 is made up of 15 amino acids. The CDR3 reads CASGLGALKQETQYF. The CDR3 DNA reads as TGTGCCAGCGGGTTAGGGGCGCTGAAACAAGAGACCCAGTACTTC.

This clonotype was counted many times. This chain uses TRBV14 with TRBJ2-7; TRBD1 or TRBD2 may be the D gene (6 bases each). V lost 0 bases and J 5 bases, leaving 14 bases between the germline ends. Germline values: CDR1 SGHDN, CDR2 FVKESK. The CDR3 contains 15 residues. CDR3 nucleotides: TGTGCCAGCAGCCAAGAGGTTGTTGGGGGGCACGAGCAGTACTTC. Translating gives CASSQEVVGGHEQYF.

Many counts were recorded for this clonotype. The chain employs TRBV23-1 and TRBJ2-3; 9 bases align to TRBD2. TRBV23-1 is classed as an ORF, of uncertain function. This CDR3 comprises 17 residues. With V trimmed by 4 bases and J by 6 bases, 14 bases remained unmatched. This chain's CDR3 is CASSRGDPSGRRDTQYF. The CDR3 DNA reads as TGCGCCAGCAGTCGAGGGGACCCCAGCGGGAGGCGGGATACGCAGTATTTT.

This clonotype was seen at least ten times. V gene TRBV4-3 combines with J gene TRBJ2-1, with TRBD2 matching 7 bases. The CDR3 contains 17 residues. V dropped 3 bases and J dropped 0; count of bases not matched to a gene: 8. Germline lookup yields CDR1 LGHNA and CDR2 YSLEER. The CDR3 region is CASSQDTSESSYNEQFF. The CDR3 region has the DNA TGCGCCAGCAGCCAGGATACTAGCGAAAGCTCCTACAATGAGCAGTTCTTC.

This clonotype came up many times. The gene calls are TRBV6-1 and TRBJ2-7; TRBD2 matches 12 bases. The length of the CDR3 is 15 residues. The germline V gene encodes CDR1 MNHNS and CDR2 SASEGT. The trim removed 4 bases at V and 5 bases at J, leaving 6 bases unmatched. Here the CDR3 reads CASSVGLAGLDEQYF. CDR3 coding DNA: TGTGCCAGCAGTGTTGGACTAGCGGGATTGGACGAGCAGTACTTC.

In its sample, this clonotype was seen a few times. This chain uses TRBV19 with TRBJ2-3; perhaps TRBD2 as D (5 bases). V lost 7 bases, J lost 2 bases, and 10 bases lay in between. Germline loops: CDR1 LNHDA, CDR2 SQIVND (reference sequence). This CDR3 has 13 amino acids. In DNA form, the CDR3 reads TGTGCCAGTACTGGGGAGAACACAGATACGCAGTATTTT. This codes for CASTGENTDTQYF. The complete variable domain, with remaining parts taken from reference TRBV19 and TRBJ2-3, reads DGGITQSPKYLFRKEGQNVTLSCEQNLNHDAMYWYRQDPGQGLRLIYYSQIVNDFQKGDIAEGYSVSREKKESFPLTVTSAQKNPTAFYLCASTGENTDTQYFGPGTRLTVL.

This clonotype has a count of ten or more. The chain combines TRBV7-6 with TRBJ2-3; TRBD1 aligns across 8 bases. Per germline, CDR1 SGHVS and CDR2 FNYEAQ. Trimming at V came to 2 bases and at J to 3 bases, leaving 13 bases not matched to a gene. The CDR3 has 18 amino acids. The CDR3 is CASSLTGQGGFLTDTQYF. CDR3 nucleotide sequence: TGTGCCAGCAGCTTAACCGGACAGGGAGGTTTTTTGACAGATACGCAGTATTTT.

Many counts were recorded for this clonotype. The J gene is TRBJ2-4, the V gene TRBV19; a weak D match, TRBD2 (6 bases). The CDR3 is 16 residues long. Trimming left V 3 bases short and J 1 base short, with 13 bases between. Germline lookup yields CDR1 LNHDA and CDR2 SQIVND (reference sequence). In DNA, the CDR3 is TGTGCCAGTAGTATCGGGGGAAGGTCCGCCAAAAACATTCAGTACTTC. Amino acid sequence: CASSIGGRSAKNIQYF.

This clonotype was counted many times. The chain combines TRBV10-2 with TRBJ2-7; 9 bases are a match to TRBD2. Germline lookup yields CDR1 WSHSY and CDR2 SAAADI. This CDR3 has 16 amino acids. J was trimmed by 5 bases and V by 4 bases; bases with no gene match: 12. The chain's CDR3 is CASSVPREGGSDEQYF. For the CDR3, the DNA is TGCGCCAGCAGTGTTCCGCGGGAGGGCGGATCGGACGAGCAGTACTTC.

In its sample, this clonotype was seen many times. The junction departs from germline at one end; a sequencing error may be responsible. The chain carries TRBV7-7 and TRBJ2-1; 9 nucleotides line up with TRBD1. This CDR3 is 16 amino acids long. Germline V gene data show CDR1 as SSHAT and CDR2 as FNYEAQ (reference sequence). The DNA of the CDR3 is TGTGCTAGCAGCCCTGGCCGGACAGGGGCCTACAATGAGCAGTTCTTC. Protein: CASSPGRTGAYNEQFF. The variable domain in full, with the rest retrieved from reference TRBV7-7 and TRBJ2-1, is GAGVSQSPRYKVTKRGQDVTLRCDPISSHATLYWYQQALGQGPEFLTYFNYEAQPDKSGLPSDRFSAERPEGSISTLTIQRTEQRDSAMYRCASSPGRTGAYNEQFFGPGTRLTVL.

The count of this clonotype is one. The chain combines TRBV6-6 with TRBJ1-1; 10 bases are a match to TRBD1. Germline assignment: CDR1 MNHNY and CDR2 SVGAGI (reference sequence). Trimming removed 8 bases from V and 3 bases from J; junction bases left unmatched: 9. The CDR3 has 15 amino acids. Here the CDR3 reads CASRRDRGLDTEAFF. As DNA, the CDR3 is TGTGCCAGCCGCCGGGACAGGGGTTTGGACACTGAAGCTTTCTTT.

There are many counts of this clonotype. V usage is TRBV29-1 and J usage is TRBJ2-2; a possible D gene is TRBD2 (6 bases). This CDR3 has 15 residues. Germline V gene sequence: CDR1 SQVTM, CDR2 ANQGSEA. Trimming removed 7 bases from V and 1 base from J, with 16 bases in between. The CDR3 DNA follows: TGCAGCGCTCCGCTGGGGCGGGAGAACACCGGGGAGCTGTTTTTT. Residues: CSAPLGRENTGELFF.

The sample holds many counts of this clonotype. The chain is built from TRBV27 and TRBJ1-1; no clear D. Deletions cut 4 bases from V and 1 base from J, with 10 bases between. The CDR3 covers 14 residues. Germline V CDR1 and CDR2: MNHEY, SMNVEV (reference sequence). The CDR3 spells CASSWATANTEAFF. CDR3 DNA sequence: TGTGCCAGCAGTTGGGCGACGGCGAACACTGAAGCTTTCTTT.

For this clonotype: A read error is possible here, since a much larger clone lies one base away. The rearrangement joins TRBV4-3 to TRBJ2-5, with TRBD2 as a possible D gene (6 bases). This CDR3 is built from 15 residues. The germline V gene encodes CDR1 LGHNA and CDR2 YSLEER. V shed 1 base and J shed 4 bases, with 13 bases lying between them. This CDR3 reads CASSQGRGNRETQYF. CDR3 nucleotides: TGCGCCAGCAGCCAAGGGCGGGGAAACCGAGAGACCCAGTACTTC.

This clonotype came up many times. The rearrangement joins TRBV28 to TRBJ1-5; D is unclear. V lost 6 bases and J 3 bases, leaving 18 bases between the germline ends. The CDR3 runs 16 residues. The germline gives CDR1 MDHEN, CDR2 SYDVKM. CDR3 sequence: CASSSPNLGPNQPQHF. The CDR3 DNA sequence: TGTGCCAGCAGCTCACCGAATTTGGGTCCCAATCAGCCCCAGCATTTT.

Points on this clonotype: Possible read error: a much larger clone is one base away. Since the CDR3 does not end with the conserved phenylalanine or tryptophan, this likely comes from a read error. The chain uses TRBV5-1 and TRBJ2-5, with D perhaps TRBD1 (5 bases). Germline V CDR1 and CDR2: SGHRS, YFSETQ. V was clipped by 8 bases and J by 2 bases, with 13 bases between them. The CDR3 sequence is 13 residues long. CDR3 protein: CARQTETQETQYL. The CDR3, as DNA: TGCGCCAGGCAGACAGAGACTCAAGAGACCCAGTACTTA.

This clonotype was recorded many times. The chain recombines TRBV6-1 with TRBJ2-7; no clear D. V lost 3 bases and J 3 bases, leaving 3 bases between the germline ends. Germline-derived CDR1 and CDR2 are MNHNS and SASEGT. The CDR3 spans 11 residues. CDR3 coding DNA: TGTGCCAGCAGTGACCACTACGAGCAGTACTTC. Translating gives CASSDHYEQYF.

In this sample, this clonotype turned up many times. The chain carries TRBV4-3 and TRBJ1-1; no reliable D call. CDR3 length: 15 amino acids. V dropped 0 bases and J dropped 4 bases, with 12 bases sitting between them. From germline, CDR1 is LGHNA and CDR2 YSLEER. CDR3 amino acids: CASSQEAGFGTEAFF. The CDR3 nucleotides read TGCGCCAGCAGCCAAGAGGCAGGATTCGGCACTGAAGCTTTCTTT.

Many counts were recorded for this clonotype. The chain couples TRBV11-2 to TRBJ2-5; D is possibly TRBD2 (6 bases). CDR3 length: 16 residues. V lost 5 bases and J lost 5, with 21 bases in between. CDR1 is SGHAT and CDR2 is FQNNGV in the germline V gene. The CDR3 reads CASSPEGGASLETQYF. The CDR3 bases are TGTGCCAGCAGCCCGGAGGGTGGGGCCTCCTTGGAGACCCAGTACTTC.

About this clonotype itself: With a much larger clone just one base away, this may be a read error. The rearrangement links TRBV10-3 to TRBJ1-4, with 8 bases identical to TRBD1. CDR1 is ENHRY and CDR2 is SYGVKD in the germline V gene. This CDR3 is 14 amino acids long. The CDR3 DNA is TGTGCCATCACCGGACAGGGTTCTAATGAAAAACTGCTTTTT. As protein: CAITGQGSNEKLLF.

This clonotype was detected many times. The chain uses TRBV19 and TRBJ2-7; the D is unclear. CDR1 is LNHDA, CDR2 SQIVND, per germline (reference sequence). Trimming left V 3 bases short and J 6 bases short, with 18 bases between. The CDR3 spans 15 residues. CDR3: CASSISDFALGEQYF. DNA of the CDR3: TGTGCCAGTAGTATCTCCGACTTTGCCTTGGGCGAGCAGTACTTC.

This clonotype has a count of ten or more. This CDR3 is CSAIQETQYF. The CDR3 DNA follows: TGCAGTGCTATACAAGAGACCCAGTACTTC. V gene TRBV20-1 combines with J gene TRBJ2-5, with D uncertain. V lost 4 bases to trimming and J lost 2 bases, with 2 bases between them. Per germline, CDR1 DFQATT and CDR2 SNEGSKA (reference sequence). The CDR3 totals 10 residues.